One and the same sample provided the 8 T cell receptor beta chains below, sequenced in a study of blood T cell repertoires in COVID-19. Method: immunoSEQ multiplex PCR; TCRdb's copy keeps in-frame clones and lacks some. Here the sample spans roughly 330,000 clones, around 80% being singletons. The sequencing sample was made of peripheral blood. All receptors come from a woman aged 45-65 years with acute or convalescent COVID-19.

The V and J genes are TRBV6-4 and TRBJ1-1, with a weak D call TRBD1 (6 bases). V lost 8 bases and J 2 bases, leaving 18 bases between the germline ends. The CDR3 has 15 amino acids. Germline CDR1 MRHNA, CDR2 SNTAGT. The CDR3 coding sequence is TGTGCCAGCTCATCGGACAGCGGTTTCAACACTGAAGCTTTCTTT. It encodes CASSSDSGFNTEAFF.

This clone was seen a handful of times. The chain carries TRBV5-1 and TRBJ1-5; TRBD1 matches 9 bases. Trimming at V came to 4 bases and at J to 0 bases, leaving 14 bases not matched to a gene. Germline V gene sequence: CDR1 SGHRS, CDR2 YFSETQ. The CDR3 has 19 residues. CDR3 in DNA: TGCGCCAGCAGCCCACACAACAGGGGGCCAGCCCTTAGCAATCAGCCCCAGCATTTT. Translation gives CASSPHNRGPALSNQPQHF. The full variable domain, its missing parts supplied by reference TRBV5-1 and TRBJ1-5, is KAGVTQTPRYLIKTRGQQVTLSCSPISGHRSVSWYQQTPGQGLQFLFEYFSETQRNKGNFPGRFSGRQFSNSRSEMNVSTLELGDSALYLCASSPHNRGPALSNQPQHFGDGTRLSIL.

This sequence joins TRBV7-2 and TRBJ2-3; maybe TRBD2 (5 bases). The V end was cut by 3 bases, the J end by 11 bases, with 9 bases between. This CDR3 is 11 amino acids long. Germline lookup yields CDR1 SGHTA and CDR2 FQGNSA. CDR3 sequence: CASSFPGMQYF. The CDR3 DNA follows: TGTGCCAGCAGCTTTCCCGGGATGCAGTATTTT.

This clone was recorded only once. The V and J genes are TRBV19 and TRBJ1-1, with 10 bases fitting TRBD1. The CDR3 is 15 residues long. Unmatched junction bases numbered 4, after V lost 6 bases and J lost 0 bases. CDR1 and CDR2 from the germline V gene are LNHDA and SQIVND (reference sequence). The CDR3 sequence: CASSPTGGLNTEAFF. CDR3 bases: TGTGCCAGTAGCCCGACAGGGGGCCTGAACACTGAAGCTTTCTTT.

The chain has TRBV18 and TRBJ2-5; 11 positions match TRBD2. The CDR3 is made up of 17 amino acids. Germline values: CDR1 KGHSH, CDR2 LQKENI. V dropped 1 base and J dropped 1; count of bases not matched to a gene: 5. The CDR3 loop reads CASSPRSLAGGQETQYF. CDR3 DNA: TGTGCCAGCTCACCACGGTCGCTAGCGGGGGGCCAAGAGACCCAGTACTTC. Looking up the rest from reference TRBV18 and TRBJ2-5 gives the full variable domain: NAGVMQNPRHLVRRRGQEARLRCSPMKGHSHVYWYRQLPEEGLKFMVYLQKENIIDESGMPKERFSAEFPKEGPSILRIQQVVRGDSAAYFCASSPRSLAGGQETQYFGPGTRLLVL.

The rearrangement uses TRBV27 and TRBJ2-3; 7 nucleotides agree with TRBD1. Trimming cost V 3 bases and J 2 bases; bases outside gene matches: 5. The germline V gene encodes CDR1 MNHEY and CDR2 SMNVEV (reference sequence). The CDR3 covers 15 residues. In DNA form, the CDR3 reads TGTGCCAGCAGTTTGAACAGGGGAAACACAGATACGCAGTATTTT. Translated, it gives CASSLNRGNTDTQYF.

Concerning this clone itself: Other DNA sequences within the sample encode an identical CDR3. V and J are TRBV10-3 and TRBJ1-1; 7 bases agree with TRBD1. The CDR3 spans 13 residues. CDR1 and CDR2 from the germline V gene are ENHRY and SYGVKD. Losses at the gene ends were 7 bases for V and 2 bases for J; bases not matched to a gene: 4. The CDR3 loop is CAITGTANTEAFF. For the CDR3, the DNA is TGTGCCATCACCGGGACAGCAAACACTGAAGCTTTCTTT.

The chain uses TRBV6-1 and TRBJ1-6; 9 bases agree with TRBD1. The CDR3 covers 14 residues. With 3 bases clipped from V and 8 bases from J, the junction kept 2 bases outside the gene matches. Germline-derived CDR1 and CDR2 are MNHNS and SASEGT. The CDR3 DNA reads TGTGCCAGCAGTGACGGACAGGGGTATTCACCCCTCCACTTT. It codes for CASSDGQGYSPLHF.